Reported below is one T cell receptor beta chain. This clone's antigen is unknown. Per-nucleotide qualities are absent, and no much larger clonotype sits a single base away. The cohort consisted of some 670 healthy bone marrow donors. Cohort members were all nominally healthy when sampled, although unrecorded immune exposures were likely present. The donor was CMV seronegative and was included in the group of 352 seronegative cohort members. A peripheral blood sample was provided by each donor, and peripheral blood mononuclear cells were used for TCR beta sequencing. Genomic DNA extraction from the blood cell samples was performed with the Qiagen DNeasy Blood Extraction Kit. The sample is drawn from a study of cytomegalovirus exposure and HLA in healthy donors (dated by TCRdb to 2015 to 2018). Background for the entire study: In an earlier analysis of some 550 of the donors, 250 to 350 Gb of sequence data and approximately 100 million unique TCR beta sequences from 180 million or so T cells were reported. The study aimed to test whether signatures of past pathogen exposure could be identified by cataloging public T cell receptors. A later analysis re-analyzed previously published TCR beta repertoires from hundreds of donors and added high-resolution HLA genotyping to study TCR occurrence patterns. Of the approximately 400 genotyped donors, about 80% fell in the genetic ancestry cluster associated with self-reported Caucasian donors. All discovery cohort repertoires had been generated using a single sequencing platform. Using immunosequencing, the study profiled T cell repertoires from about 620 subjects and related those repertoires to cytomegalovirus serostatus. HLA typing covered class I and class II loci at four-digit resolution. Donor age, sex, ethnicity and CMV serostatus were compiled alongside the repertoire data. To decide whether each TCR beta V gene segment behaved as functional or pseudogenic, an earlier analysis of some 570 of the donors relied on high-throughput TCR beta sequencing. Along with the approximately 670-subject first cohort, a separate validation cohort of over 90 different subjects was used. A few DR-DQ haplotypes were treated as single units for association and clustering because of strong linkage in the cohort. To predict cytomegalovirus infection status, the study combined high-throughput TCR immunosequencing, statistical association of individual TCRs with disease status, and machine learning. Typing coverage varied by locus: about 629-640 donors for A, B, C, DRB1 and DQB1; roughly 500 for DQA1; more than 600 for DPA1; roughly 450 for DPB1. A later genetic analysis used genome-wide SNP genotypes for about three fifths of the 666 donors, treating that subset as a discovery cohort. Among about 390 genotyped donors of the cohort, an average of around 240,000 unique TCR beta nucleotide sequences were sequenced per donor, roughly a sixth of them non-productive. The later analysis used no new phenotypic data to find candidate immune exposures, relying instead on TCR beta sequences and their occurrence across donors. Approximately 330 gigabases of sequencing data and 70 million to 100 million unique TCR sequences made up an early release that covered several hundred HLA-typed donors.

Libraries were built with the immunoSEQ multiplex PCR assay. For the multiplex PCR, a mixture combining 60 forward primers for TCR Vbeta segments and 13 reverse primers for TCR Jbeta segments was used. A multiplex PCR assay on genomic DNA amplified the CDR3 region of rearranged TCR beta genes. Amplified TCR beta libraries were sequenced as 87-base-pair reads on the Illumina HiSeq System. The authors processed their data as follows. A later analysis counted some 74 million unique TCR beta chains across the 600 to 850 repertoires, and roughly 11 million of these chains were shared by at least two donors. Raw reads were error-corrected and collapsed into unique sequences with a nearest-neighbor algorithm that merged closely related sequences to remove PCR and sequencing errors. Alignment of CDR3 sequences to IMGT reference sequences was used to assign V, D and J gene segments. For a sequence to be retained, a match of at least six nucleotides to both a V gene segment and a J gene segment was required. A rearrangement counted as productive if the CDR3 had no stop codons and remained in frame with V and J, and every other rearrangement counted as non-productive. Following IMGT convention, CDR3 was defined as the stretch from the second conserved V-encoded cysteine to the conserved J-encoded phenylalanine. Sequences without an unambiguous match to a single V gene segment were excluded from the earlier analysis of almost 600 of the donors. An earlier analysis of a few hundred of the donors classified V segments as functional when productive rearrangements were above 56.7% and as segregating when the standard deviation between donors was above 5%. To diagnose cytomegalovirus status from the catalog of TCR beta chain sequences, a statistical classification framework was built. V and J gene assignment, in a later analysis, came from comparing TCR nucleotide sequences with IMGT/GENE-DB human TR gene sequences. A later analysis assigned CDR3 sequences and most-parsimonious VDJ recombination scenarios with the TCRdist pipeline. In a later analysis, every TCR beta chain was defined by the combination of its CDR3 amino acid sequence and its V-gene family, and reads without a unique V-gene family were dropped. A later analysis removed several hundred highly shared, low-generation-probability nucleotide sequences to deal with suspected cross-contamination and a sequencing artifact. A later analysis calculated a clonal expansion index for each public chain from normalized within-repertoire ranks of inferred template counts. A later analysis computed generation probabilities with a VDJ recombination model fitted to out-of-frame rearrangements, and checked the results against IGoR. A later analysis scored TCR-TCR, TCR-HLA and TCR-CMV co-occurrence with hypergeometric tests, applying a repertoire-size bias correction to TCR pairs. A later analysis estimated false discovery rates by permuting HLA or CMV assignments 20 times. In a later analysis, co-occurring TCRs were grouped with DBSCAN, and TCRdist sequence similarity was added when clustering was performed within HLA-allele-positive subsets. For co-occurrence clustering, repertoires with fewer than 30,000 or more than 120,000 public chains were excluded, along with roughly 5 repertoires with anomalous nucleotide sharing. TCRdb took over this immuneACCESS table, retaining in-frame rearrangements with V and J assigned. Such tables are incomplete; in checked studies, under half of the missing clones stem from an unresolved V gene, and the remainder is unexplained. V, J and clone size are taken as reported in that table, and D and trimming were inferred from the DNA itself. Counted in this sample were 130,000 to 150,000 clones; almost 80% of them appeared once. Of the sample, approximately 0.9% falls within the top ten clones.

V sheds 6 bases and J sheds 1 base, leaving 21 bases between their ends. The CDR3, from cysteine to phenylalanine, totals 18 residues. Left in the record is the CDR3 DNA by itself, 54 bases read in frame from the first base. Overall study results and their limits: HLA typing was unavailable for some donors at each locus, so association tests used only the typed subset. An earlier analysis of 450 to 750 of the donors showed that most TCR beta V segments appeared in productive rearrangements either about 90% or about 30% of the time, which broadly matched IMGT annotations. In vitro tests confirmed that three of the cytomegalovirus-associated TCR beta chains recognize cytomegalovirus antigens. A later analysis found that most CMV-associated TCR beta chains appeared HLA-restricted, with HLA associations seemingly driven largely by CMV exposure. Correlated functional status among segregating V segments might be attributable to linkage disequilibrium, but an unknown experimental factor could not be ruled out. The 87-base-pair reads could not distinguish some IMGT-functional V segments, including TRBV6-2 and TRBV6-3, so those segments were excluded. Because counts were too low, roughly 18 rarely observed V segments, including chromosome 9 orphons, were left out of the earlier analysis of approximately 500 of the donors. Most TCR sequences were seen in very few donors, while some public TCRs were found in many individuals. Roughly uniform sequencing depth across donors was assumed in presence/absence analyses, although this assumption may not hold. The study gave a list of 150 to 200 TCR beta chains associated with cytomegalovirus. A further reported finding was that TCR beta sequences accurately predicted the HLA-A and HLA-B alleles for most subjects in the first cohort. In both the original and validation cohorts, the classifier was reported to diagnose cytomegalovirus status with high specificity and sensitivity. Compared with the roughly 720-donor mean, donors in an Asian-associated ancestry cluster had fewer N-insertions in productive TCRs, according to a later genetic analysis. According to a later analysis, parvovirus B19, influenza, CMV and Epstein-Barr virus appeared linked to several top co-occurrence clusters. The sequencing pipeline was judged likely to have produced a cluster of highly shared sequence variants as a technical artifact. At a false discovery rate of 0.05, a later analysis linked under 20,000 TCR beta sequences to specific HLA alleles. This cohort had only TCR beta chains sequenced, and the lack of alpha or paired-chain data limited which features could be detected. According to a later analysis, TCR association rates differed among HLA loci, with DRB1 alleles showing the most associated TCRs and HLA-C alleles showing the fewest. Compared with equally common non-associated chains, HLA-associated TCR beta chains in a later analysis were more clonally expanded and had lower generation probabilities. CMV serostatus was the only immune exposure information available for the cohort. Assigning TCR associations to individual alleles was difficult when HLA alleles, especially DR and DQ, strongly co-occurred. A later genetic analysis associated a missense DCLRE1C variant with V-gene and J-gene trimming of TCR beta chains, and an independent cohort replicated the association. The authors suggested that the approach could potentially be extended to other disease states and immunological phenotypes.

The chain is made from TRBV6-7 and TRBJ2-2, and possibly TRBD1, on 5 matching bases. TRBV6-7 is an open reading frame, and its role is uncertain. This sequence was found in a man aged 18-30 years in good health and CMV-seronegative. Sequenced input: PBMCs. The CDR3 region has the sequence CASRHGPGLLLNTGELFF. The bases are TGTGCCAGCAGACATGGGCCAGGGCTCTTACTGAACACCGGGGAGCTGTTTTTT.